Given below is one T cell receptor (beta chain) in context. The data were taken from a study of T-cell reconstitution after alpha-beta-depleted transplantation in children. The TCRbeta library was prepared with unique molecular identifiers. TCRdb passed the PCR reads through MiXCR, listing each CDR3 protein once. The table lists hundreds of thousands of distinct CDR3 sequences, under 12% of them singletons, with less than 4.5% in the top ten. The V end was cut by 2 bases, the J end by 6 bases, with 14 bases between. From germline, CDR1 is SGHAT and CDR2 FQNNGV. The CDR3 covers 14 residues. The sequencing here drew on PBMCs from the stem cell graft donor, taken from the stem cell graft. J is TRBJ2-7 and V is TRBV11-2, with D possibly matching TRBD2 (5 bases). The sequence came from a human donor who donated a stem cell graft to a child with acute myeloid leukemia. The CDR3, as DNA: TGTGCCAGCAGCTTATCACGGGGTGAGGGCGAGCAGTACTTC. Translation gives CASSLSRGEGEQYF.